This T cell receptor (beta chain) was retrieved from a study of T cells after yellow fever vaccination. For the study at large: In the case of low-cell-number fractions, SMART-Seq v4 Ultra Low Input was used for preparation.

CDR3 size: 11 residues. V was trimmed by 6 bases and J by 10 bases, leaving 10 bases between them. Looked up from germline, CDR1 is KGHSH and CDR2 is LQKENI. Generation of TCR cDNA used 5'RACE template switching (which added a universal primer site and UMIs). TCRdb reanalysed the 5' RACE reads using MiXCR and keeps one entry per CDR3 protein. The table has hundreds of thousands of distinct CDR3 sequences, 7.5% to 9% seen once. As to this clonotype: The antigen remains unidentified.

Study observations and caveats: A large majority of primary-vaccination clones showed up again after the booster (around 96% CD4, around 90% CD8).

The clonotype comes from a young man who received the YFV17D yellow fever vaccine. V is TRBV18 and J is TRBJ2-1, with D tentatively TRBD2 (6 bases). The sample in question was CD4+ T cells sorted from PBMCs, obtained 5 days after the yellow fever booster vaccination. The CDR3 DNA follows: TGTGCCAGCTCGAGGGAGGACGAGCAGTTCTTC. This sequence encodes CASSREDEQFF.